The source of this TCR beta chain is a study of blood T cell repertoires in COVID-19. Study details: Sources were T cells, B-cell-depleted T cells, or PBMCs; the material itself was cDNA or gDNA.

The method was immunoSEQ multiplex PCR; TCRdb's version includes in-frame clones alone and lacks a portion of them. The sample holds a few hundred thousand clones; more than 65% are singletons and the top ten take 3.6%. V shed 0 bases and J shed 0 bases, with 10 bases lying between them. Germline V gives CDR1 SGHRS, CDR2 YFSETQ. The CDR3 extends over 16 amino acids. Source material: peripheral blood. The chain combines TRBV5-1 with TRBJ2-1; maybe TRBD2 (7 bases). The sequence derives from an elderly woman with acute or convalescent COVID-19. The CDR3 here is CASSLEGGASYNEQFF. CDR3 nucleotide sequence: TGCGCCAGCAGCTTGGAGGGGGGGGCCTCCTACAATGAGCAGTTCTTC.